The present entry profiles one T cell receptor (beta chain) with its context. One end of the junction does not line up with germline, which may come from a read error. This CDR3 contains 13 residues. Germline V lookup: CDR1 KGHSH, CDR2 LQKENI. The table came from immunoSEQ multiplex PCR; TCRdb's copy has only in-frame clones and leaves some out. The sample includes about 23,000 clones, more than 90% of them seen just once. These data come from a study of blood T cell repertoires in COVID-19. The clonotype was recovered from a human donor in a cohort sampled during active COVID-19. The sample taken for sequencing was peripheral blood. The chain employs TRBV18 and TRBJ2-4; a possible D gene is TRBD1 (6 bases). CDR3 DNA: TGTGCCAGCTCACCACCGTTCCGGGACACGGCCTTCTTC. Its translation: CASSPPFRDTAFF. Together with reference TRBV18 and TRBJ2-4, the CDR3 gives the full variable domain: NAGVMQNPRHLVRRRGQEARLRCSPMKGHSHVYWYRQLPEEGLKFMVYLQKENIIDESGMPKERFSAEFPKEGPSILRIQQVVRGDSAAYFCASSPPFRDTAFFGAGTRLSVL.